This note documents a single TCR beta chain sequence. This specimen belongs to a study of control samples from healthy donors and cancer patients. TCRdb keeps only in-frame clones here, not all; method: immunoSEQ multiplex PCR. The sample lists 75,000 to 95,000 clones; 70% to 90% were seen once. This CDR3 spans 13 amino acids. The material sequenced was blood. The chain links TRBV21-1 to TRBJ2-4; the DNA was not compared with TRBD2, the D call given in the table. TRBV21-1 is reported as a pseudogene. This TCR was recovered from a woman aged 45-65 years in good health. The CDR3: CASSTRAKNIQYF. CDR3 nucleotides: TGTGCCAGCAGCACCCGAGCCAAAAACATTCAGTACTTC.